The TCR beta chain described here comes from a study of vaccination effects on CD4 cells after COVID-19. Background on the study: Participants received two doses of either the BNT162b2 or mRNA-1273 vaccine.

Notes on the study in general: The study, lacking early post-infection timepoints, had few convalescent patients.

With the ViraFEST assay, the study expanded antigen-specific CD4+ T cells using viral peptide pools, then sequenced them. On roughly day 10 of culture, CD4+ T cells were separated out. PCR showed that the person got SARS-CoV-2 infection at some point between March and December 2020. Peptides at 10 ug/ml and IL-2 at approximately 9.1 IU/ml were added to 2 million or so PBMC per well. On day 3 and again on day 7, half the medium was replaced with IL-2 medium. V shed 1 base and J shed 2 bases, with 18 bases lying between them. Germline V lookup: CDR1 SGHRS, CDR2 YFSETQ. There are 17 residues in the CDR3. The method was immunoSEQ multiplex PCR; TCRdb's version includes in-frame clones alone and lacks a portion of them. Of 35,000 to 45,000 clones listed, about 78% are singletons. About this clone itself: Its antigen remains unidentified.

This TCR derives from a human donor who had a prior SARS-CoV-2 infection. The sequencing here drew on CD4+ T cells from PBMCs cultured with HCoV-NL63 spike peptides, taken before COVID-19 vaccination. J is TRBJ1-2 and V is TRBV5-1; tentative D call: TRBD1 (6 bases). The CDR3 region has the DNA TGCGCCAGCAGCTTGATTACAGGGCTTGGAGAAAACTATGGCTACACCTTC. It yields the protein CASSLITGLGENYGYTF.